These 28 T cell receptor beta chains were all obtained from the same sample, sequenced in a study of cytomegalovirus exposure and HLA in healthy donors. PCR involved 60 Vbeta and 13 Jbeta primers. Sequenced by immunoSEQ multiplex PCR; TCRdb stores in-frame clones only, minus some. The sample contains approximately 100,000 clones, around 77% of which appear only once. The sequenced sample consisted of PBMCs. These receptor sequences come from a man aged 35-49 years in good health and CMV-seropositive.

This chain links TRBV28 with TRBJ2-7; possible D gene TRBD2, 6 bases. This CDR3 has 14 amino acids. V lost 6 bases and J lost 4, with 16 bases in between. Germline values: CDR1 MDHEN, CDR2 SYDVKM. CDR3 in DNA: TGTGCCAGCAGGCCCGGGACTCCTCTTTACGAGCAGTACTTC. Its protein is CASRPGTPLYEQYF.

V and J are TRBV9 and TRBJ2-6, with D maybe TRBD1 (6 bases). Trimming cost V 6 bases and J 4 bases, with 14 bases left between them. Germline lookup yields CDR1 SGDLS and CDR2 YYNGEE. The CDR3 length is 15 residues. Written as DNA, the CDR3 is TGTGCCAGCACCAGGGGACCCCCCGGGGCCAACGTCCTGACTTTC. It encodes CASTRGPPGANVLTF.

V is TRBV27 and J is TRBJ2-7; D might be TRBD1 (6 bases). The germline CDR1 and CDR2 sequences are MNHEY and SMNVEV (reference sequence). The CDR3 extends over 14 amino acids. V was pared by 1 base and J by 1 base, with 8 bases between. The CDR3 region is CASSLWDTSYEQYF. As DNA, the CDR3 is TGTGCCAGCAGTTTATGGGACACGTCCTACGAGCAGTACTTC.

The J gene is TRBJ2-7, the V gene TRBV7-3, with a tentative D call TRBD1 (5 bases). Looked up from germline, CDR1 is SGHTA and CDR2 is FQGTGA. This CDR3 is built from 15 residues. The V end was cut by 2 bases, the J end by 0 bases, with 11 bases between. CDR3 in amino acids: CASSLQATASYEQYF. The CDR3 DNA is TGTGCCAGCAGCTTACAGGCGACAGCCTCCTACGAGCAGTACTTC.

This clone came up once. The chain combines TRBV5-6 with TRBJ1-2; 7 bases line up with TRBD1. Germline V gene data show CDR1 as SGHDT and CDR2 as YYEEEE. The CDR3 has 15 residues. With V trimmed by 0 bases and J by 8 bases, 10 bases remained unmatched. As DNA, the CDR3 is TGTGCCAGCAGCTTGGCAGGCGGCAGGGGGTCCGGCTACACCTTC. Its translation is CASSLAGGRGSGYTF.

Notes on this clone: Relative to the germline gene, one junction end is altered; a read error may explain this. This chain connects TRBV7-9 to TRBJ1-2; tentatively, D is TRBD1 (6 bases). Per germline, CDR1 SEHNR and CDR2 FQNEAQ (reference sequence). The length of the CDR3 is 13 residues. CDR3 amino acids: CSSSDQGRDGYTF. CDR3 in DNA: TGTTCCAGCAGCGACCAGGGGCGGGATGGCTACACCTTC.

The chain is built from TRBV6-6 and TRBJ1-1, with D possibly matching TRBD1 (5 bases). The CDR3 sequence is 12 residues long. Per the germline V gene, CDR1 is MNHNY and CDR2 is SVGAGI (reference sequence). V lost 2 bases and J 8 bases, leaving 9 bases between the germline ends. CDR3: CASSYGAGEAFF. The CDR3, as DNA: TGTGCCAGCAGTTACGGGGCAGGGGAAGCTTTCTTT.

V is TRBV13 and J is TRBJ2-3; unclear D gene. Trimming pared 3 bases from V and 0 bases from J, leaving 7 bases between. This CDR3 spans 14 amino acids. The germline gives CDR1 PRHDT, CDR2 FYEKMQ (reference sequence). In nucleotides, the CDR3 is TGTGCCAGCAGCTTTTTGGCAAGCACAGATACGCAGTATTTT. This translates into CASSFLASTDTQYF.

The CDR3 reads CASSLEGQATEAFF. In DNA, the CDR3 is TGTGCCAGCAGCTTAGAAGGACAAGCCACTGAAGCTTTCTTT. The J gene is TRBJ1-1, the V gene TRBV11-3, with D tentatively TRBD1 (5 bases). The V end lost 0 bases, the J end lost 4 bases, and 9 bases lay between the germline ends. The CDR3 has 14 residues. Germline CDR1 SGHNT, CDR2 YENEEA.

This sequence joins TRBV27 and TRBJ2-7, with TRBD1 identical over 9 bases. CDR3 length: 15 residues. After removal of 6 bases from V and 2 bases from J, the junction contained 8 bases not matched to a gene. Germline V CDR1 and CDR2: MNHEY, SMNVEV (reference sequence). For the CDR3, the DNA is TGTGCCAGCAGCCCCAGGGGACAGGGCCCCTACGAGCAGTACTTC. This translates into CASSPRGQGPYEQYF.

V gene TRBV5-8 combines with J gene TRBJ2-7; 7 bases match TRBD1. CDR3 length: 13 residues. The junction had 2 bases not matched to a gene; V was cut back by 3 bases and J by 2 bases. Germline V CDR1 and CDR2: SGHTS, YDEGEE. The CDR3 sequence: CASSYGQAYEQYF. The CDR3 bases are TGTGCCAGCAGCTATGGACAGGCCTACGAGCAGTACTTC.

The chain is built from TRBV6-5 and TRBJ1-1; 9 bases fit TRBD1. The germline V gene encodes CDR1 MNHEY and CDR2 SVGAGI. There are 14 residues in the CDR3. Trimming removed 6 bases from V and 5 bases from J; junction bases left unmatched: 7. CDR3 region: CASSPNRGRTEAFF. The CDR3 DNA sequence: TGTGCCAGCAGCCCAAACAGGGGGCGGACTGAAGCTTTCTTT.

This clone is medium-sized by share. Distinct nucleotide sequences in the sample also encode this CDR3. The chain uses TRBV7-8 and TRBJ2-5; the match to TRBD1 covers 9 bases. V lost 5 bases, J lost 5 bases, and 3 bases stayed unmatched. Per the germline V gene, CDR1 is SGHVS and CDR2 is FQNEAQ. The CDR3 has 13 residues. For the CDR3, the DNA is TGTGCCAGCAGCCCAGGACAGGGGGAGACCCAGTACTTC. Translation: CASSPGQGETQYF.

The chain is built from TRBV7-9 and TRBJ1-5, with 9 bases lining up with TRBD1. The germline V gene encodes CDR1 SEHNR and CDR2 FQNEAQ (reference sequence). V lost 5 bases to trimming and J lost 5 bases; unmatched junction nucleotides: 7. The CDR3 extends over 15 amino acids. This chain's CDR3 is CASSPGQGWDQPQHF. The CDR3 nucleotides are TGTGCCAGCAGCCCAGGACAGGGGTGGGATCAGCCCCAGCATTTT. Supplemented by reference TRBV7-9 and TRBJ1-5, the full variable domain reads DTGVSQNPRHKITKRGQNVTFRCDPISEHNRLYWYRQTLGQGPEFLTYFQNEAQLEKSRLLSDRFSAERPKGSFSTLEIQRTEQGDSAMYLCASSPGQGWDQPQHFGDGTRLSIL.

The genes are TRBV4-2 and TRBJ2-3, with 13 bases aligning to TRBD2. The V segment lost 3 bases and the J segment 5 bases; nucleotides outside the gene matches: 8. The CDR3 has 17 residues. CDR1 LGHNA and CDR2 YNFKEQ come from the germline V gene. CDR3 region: CASSQLRTSGGGDTQYF. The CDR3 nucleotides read TGTGCCAGCAGCCAGCTAAGGACTAGCGGGGGAGGAGATACGCAGTATTTT.

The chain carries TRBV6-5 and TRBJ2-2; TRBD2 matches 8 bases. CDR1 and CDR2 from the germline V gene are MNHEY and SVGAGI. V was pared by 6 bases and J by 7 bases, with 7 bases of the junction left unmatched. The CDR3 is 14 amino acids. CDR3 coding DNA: TGTGCCAGCAGAGCGGGGGCGGTTGGCGGGGAGCTGTTTTTT. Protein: CASRAGAVGGELFF.

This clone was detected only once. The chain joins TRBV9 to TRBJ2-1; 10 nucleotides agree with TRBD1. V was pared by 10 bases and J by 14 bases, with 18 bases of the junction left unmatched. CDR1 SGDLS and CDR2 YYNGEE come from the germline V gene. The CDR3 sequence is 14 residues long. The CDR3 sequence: CAQGPGQGCPREFF. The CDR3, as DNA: TGTGCCCAAGGCCCGGGACAGGGGTGCCCCAGAGAGTTCTTC. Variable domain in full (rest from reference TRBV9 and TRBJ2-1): DSGVTQTPKHLITATGQRVTLRCSPRSGDLSVYWYQQSLDQGLQFLIQYYNGEERAKGNILERFSAQQFPDLHSELNLSSLELGDSALYFCAQGPGQGCPREFFGPGTRLTVL.

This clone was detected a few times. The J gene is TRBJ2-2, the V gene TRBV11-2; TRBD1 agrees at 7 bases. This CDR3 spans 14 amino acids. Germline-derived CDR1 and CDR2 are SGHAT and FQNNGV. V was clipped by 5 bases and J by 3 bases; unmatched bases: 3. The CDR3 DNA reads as TGTGCCAGCAGCCGCCAGGGGGACACCGGGGAGCTGTTTTTT. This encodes CASSRQGDTGELFF. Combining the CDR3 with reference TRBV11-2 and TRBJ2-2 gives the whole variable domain EAGVAQSPRYKIIEKRQSVAFWCNPISGHATLYWYQQILGQGPKLLIQFQNNGVVDDSQLPKDRFSAERLKGVDSTLKIQPAKLEDSAVYLCASSRQGDTGELFFGEGSRLTVL.

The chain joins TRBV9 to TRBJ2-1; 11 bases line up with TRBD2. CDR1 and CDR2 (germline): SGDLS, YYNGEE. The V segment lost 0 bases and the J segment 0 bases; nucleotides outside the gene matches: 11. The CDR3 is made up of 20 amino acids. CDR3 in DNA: TGTGCCAGCAGCGTAGCCCCGGGACTAGCGGACCGTATCTCCTACAATGAGCAGTTCTTC. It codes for CASSVAPGLADRISYNEQFF.

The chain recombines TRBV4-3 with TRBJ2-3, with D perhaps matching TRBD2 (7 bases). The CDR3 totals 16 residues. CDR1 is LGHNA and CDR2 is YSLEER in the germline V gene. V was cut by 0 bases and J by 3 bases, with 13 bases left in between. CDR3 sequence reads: CASSQDYGGATDTQYF. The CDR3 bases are TGCGCCAGCAGCCAAGATTATGGGGGGGCGACAGATACGCAGTATTTT.

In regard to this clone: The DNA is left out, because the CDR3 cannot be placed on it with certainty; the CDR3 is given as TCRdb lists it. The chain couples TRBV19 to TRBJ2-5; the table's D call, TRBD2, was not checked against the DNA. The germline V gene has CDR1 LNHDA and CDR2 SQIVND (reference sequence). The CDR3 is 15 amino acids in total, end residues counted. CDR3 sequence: CASTSVLAAKETQYF.

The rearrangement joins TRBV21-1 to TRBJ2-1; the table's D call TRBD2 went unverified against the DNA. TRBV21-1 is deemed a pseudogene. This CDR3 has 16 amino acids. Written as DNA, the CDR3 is TGTGCCAGCAGCAAAGCGCTGAGACTAGCGAGGGATGAGCAGTTCTTC. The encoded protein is CASSKALRLARDEQFF.

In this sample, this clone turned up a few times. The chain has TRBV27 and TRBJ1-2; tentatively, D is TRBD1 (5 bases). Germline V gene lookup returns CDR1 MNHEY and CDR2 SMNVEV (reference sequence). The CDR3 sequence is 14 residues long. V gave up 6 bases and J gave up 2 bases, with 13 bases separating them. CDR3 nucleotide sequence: TGTGCCAGCAGGCCCCGGGGGGTGAACTATGGCTACACCTTC. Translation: CASRPRGVNYGYTF.

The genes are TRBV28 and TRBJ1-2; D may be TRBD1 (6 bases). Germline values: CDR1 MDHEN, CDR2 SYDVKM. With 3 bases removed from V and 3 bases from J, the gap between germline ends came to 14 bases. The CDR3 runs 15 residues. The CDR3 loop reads CASSFSTGPHYGYTF. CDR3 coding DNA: TGTGCCAGCAGTTTTTCTACAGGGCCACACTATGGCTACACCTTC.

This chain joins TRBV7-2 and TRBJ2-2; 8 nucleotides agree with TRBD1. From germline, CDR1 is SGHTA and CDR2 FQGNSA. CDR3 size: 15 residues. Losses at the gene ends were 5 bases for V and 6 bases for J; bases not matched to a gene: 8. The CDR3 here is CASSDRQGRPGELFF. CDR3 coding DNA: TGTGCCAGCAGCGACCGACAGGGGCGACCCGGGGAGCTGTTTTTT. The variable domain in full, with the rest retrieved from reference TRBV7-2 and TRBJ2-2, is GAGVSQSPSNKVTEKGKDVELRCDPISGHTALYWYRQSLGQGLEFLIYFQGNSAPDKSGLPSDRFSAERTGGSVSTLTIQRTQQEDSAVYLCASSDRQGRPGELFFGEGSRLTVL.

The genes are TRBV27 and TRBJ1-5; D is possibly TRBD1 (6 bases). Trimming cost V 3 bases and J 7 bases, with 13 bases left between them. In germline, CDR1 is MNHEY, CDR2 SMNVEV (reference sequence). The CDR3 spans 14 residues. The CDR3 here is CASSFVAGEQPQHF. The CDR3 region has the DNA TGTGCCAGCAGTTTCGTGGCAGGGGAACAGCCCCAGCATTTT.

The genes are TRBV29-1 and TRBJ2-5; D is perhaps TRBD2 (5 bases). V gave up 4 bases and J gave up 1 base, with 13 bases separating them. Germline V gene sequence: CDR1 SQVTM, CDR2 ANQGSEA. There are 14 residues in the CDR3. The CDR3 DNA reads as TGCAGCGTTGGGCTCCCGGGAAGCCAAGAGACCCAGTACTTC. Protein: CSVGLPGSQETQYF.

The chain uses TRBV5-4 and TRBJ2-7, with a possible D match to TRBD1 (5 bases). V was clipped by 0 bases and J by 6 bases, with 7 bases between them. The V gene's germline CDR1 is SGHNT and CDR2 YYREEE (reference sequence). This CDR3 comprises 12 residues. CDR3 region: CASSLGRAEQYF. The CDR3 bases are TGTGCCAGCAGCTTGGGCAGGGCCGAGCAGTACTTC.